The TCR beta chain described here comes from a study of blood T cells in healthy people across ages. Study at large: For every two T cells, template switching captured about one barcoded beta molecule.

PCR was performed a second time for about 7 to 11 cycles using a sample-barcoded 5' primer and a J-beta primer mix. In TCRdb, the 5' RACE reads were re-called with MiXCR into one record per CDR3 protein. The sample contains about 1,500,000 distinct CDR3 sequences, approximately 42% of which appear only once. Turning to this clonotype: What it recognizes is unknown.

General study results and limits: The lack of PBMC sorting stopped any conclusive naive versus antigen-experienced comparison.

Each sample provided at least 6 micrograms of extracted total RNA. V gave up 0 bases and J gave up 1 base; unmatched junction bases: 10. This CDR3 region has 19 residues. Germline assignment: CDR1 SGDLS and CDR2 YYNGEE. The chain combines TRBV9 with TRBJ2-6; 7 positions agree with TRBD1. The source of this sequence is a young woman in good health. The sequenced sample was blood. The CDR3 region is CASSVASGTAKSGANVLTF. The DNA of the CDR3 is TGTGCCAGCAGCGTAGCCTCCGGGACAGCGAAATCTGGGGCCAACGTCCTGACTTTC.